The next 11 T cell receptor beta chains were all read from a single sample in a study of regulatory T cells in long-lasting Graves disease. Combining iRepertoire HTBI primers with Arm-PCR of CDR3 regions, the authors built TCR beta libraries. TCRdb used MiXCR to reprocess the multiplex PCR reads, holding one entry per CDR3 protein. The table includes 400,000 to 500,000 distinct CDR3 sequences, about a sixth detected once. The time point denotes: newly diagnosed GD, antithyroid drugs for less than 3 months. TCR sequences were obtained from RNA taken from PBMCs. These data are also associated with another study on T cells in Graves' hyperthyroidism and ophthalmopathy.

The source material was peripheral blood mononuclear cells (PBMCs), sampled at new diagnosis, from a patient treated with antithyroid drugs. The receptors originated from a woman aged 18-29 years with Graves disease.

This clonotype was seen a few times. CDR3 in DNA: TGCAGTGCAACCCCCCTGCAAGGATCCGGATACGAGCAGTACTTC. Translated: CSATPLQGSGYEQYF. This sequence joins TRBV20-1 and TRBJ2-7, with unresolved D. The CDR3 covers 15 residues. Germline V gene sequence: CDR1 DFQATT, CDR2 SNEGSKA (reference sequence). Trimming removed 6 bases at V and 4 bases at J, with 22 bases between.

Here the CDR3 reads CSARDNFYGYTF. The CDR3 coding sequence is TGCAGCGCCCGGGACAACTTCTATGGCTACACCTTC. The J gene is TRBJ1-2, the V gene TRBV29-1, with a weak D call TRBD1 (6 bases). Germline CDR1 reads SQVTM; CDR2 reads ANQGSEA. V was shortened by 7 bases and J by 4 bases, with 13 bases between the two germline ends. CDR3 length: 12 amino acids.

This clonotype was recorded many times. J is TRBJ1-5 and V is TRBV12-3 or TRBV12-4; 9 bases align to TRBD1. The CDR3 sequence is 17 residues long. V lost 2 bases to trimming and J lost 0 bases; unmatched junction nucleotides: 5. The CDR3 bases are TGTGCCAGCAGTTTATGGACAGGGGATTTTAGCAATCAGCCCCAGCATTTT. This translates into CASSLWTGDFSNQPQHF.

Notes on this clonotype: This clone may be a read error of a much larger clone one base away. This chain joins TRBV6-1 and TRBJ2-7; D call uncertain. In germline, CDR1 is MNHNS, CDR2 SASEGT. This CDR3 comprises 13 residues. The CDR3 DNA reads as TGTGCCGGCAGTGAAGGGAACGGCTACGAGCAGTACTTC. This encodes CAGSEGNGYEQYF.

This clonotype was recorded many times. The chain carries TRBV14 and TRBJ2-1; 13 positions match TRBD2. After removal of 6 bases from V and 1 base from J, the junction contained 6 bases not matched to a gene. This CDR3 has 17 residues. Per germline, CDR1 SGHDN and CDR2 FVKESK. CDR3 nucleotide sequence: TGTGCCAGCAGTGGACTAGCGGGAGCCGGATCCTACAATGAGCAGTTCTTC. Amino acids: CASSGLAGAGSYNEQFF.

Details on this clonotype: Since a much larger clone is just one base distant, this may be a read error. The rearrangement joins TRBV7-2 to TRBJ2-1; D gene uncertain. The CDR3 is made up of 17 amino acids. Germline assignment: CDR1 SGHTA and CDR2 FQGNSA. The CDR3 loop reads CACSLIGYPFAYNEQFF. In nucleotides, the CDR3 is TGTGCCTGCAGCTTAATTGGCTACCCGTTCGCCTACAATGAGCAGTTCTTC.

This clonotype has more than one count but fewer than ten. The chain links TRBV19 to TRBJ2-2; D gene ambiguous. Germline loops: CDR1 LNHDA, CDR2 SQIVND (reference sequence). This CDR3 comprises 16 residues. V lost 2 bases and J 0 bases, leaving 10 bases between the germline ends. The CDR3 coding sequence is TGTGCCAGTAGTATAAAAGGGTTTACGAACACCGGGGAGCTGTTTTTT. It codes for CASSIKGFTNTGELFF.

The chain couples TRBV12-3 or TRBV12-4 to TRBJ1-1; possible D gene TRBD1, 6 bases. This CDR3 is 12 amino acids long. Trimming cost V 5 bases and J 10 bases, with 14 bases left between them. DNA for the CDR3: TGTGCCAGCAGTACGGGACATTCCCGAGCTTTCTTT. Translating it yields CASSTGHSRAFF.

The DNA of the CDR3 is TGTGCCAGCAGCTTCGCGACTAGCGGGAAACCCTACAATGAGCAGTTCTTC. Translating gives CASSFATSGKPYNEQFF. This chain connects TRBV7-3 to TRBJ2-1; 11 bases line up with TRBD2. Germline loops: CDR1 SGHTA, CDR2 FQGTGA. The CDR3 is 17 residues long. The junction had 6 bases not matched to a gene; V was cut back by 3 bases and J by 2 bases.

There are a few counts of this clonotype. This chain connects TRBV10-1 to TRBJ2-3; TRBD2 is a possible D gene (5 bases). This CDR3 has 14 residues. Germline CDR1 reads WNHNN; CDR2 reads SYGVQD (reference sequence). Trimming took 2 bases from V and 0 from J, leaving 6 bases between them. DNA of the CDR3: TGCGCCAGCAGTGAGCGGGAAAGCACAGATACGCAGTATTTT. Translation: CASSERESTDTQYF.

The chain employs TRBV30 and TRBJ2-2; perhaps TRBD1 as D (5 bases). Trimming left V 2 bases short and J 2 bases short, with 6 bases between. Germline V gene sequence: CDR1 GTSNPN, CDR2 SVGIG (reference sequence). The CDR3 has 13 amino acids. Here the CDR3 reads CAWSTGNTGELFF. DNA for the CDR3: TGTGCCTGGAGTACAGGAAACACCGGGGAGCTGTTTTTT.